This T cell receptor beta chain was retrieved from a study of T cell changes during pregnancy in multiple sclerosis. Repertoires were generated with immunoSEQ multiplex PCR, while TCRdb's copy carries only in-frame clones and drops some. The profile shows tens of thousands of clones, roughly 92% of them singletons. J gave up 2 bases and V 8 bases, and 14 bases lay outside the gene matches. CDR1 and CDR2 from the germline V gene are SGHTA and FQGNSA. This CDR3 contains 16 residues. V and J are TRBV7-2 and TRBJ1-2; 7 bases are shared with TRBD1. The sequence came from a female donor with multiple sclerosis, enrolled in a pregnancy study. Sequenced here: peripheral blood, sampled after pregnancy. CDR3 amino acids: CASLGQEVAANYGYTF. CDR3 bases: TGTGCCAGCTTAGGACAGGAGGTAGCTGCCAACTATGGCTACACCTTC.